This T cell receptor (beta chain) appears in the sequencing data of a study of T cell changes during pregnancy in multiple sclerosis. From germline, CDR1 is LGHNA and CDR2 YNFKEQ. Trimming at V came to 2 bases and at J to 1 base, leaving 8 bases not matched to a gene. The CDR3 is 19 residues long. The assay was immunoSEQ multiplex PCR, and TCRdb's table has in-frame clones only and misses some. In the table there are tens of thousands of clones, over 80% of which are singletons. This chain joins TRBV4-2 and TRBJ2-1; 13 nucleotides agree with TRBD2. The sample here was peripheral blood, taken after pregnancy. The TCR sequence derives from a female donor with multiple sclerosis, enrolled in a pregnancy study. CDR3 residues: CASSQKGLAGPGSYNEQFF. CDR3 DNA: TGTGCCAGCAGCCAAAAGGGACTAGCGGGGCCCGGTTCCTACAATGAGCAGTTCTTC.